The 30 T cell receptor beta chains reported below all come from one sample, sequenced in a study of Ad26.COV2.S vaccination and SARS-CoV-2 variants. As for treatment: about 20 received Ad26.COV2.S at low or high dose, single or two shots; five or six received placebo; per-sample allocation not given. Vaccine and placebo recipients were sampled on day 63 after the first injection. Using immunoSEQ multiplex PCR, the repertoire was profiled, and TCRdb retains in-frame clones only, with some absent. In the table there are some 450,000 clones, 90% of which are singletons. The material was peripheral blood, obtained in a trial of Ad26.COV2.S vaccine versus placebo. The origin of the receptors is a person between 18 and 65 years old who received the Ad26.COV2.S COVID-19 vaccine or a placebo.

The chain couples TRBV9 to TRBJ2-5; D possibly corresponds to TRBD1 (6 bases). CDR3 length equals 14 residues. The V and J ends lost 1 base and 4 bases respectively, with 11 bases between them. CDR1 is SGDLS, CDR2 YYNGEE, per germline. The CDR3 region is CASSVSTGGETQYF. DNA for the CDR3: TGTGCCAGCAGCGTATCGACAGGAGGAGAGACCCAGTACTTC.

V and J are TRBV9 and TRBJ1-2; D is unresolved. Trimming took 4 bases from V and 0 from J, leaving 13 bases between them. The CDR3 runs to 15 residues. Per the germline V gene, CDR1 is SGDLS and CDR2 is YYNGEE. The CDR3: CASSPMGQANYGYTF. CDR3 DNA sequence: TGTGCCAGCAGCCCCATGGGCCAAGCTAACTATGGCTACACCTTC. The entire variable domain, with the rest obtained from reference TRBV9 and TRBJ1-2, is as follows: DSGVTQTPKHLITATGQRVTLRCSPRSGDLSVYWYQQSLDQGLQFLIQYYNGEERAKGNILERFSAQQFPDLHSELNLSSLELGDSALYFCASSPMGQANYGYTFGSGTRLTVV.

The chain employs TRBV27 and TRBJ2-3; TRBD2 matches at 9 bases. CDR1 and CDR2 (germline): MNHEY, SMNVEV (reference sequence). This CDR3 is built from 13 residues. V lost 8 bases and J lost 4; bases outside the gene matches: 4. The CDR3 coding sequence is TGTGCCAGCGGGGCGGGAGGGGCAGATACGCAGTATTTT. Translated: CASGAGGADTQYF.

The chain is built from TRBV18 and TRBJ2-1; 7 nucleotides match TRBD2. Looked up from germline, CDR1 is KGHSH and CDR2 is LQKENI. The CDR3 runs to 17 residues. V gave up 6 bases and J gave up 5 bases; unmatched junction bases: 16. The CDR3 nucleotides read TGTGCCAGCTCCCTCGACATGCCGGGACTACCCGACAATGAGCAGTTCTTC. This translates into CASSLDMPGLPDNEQFF.

CDR3 loop: CASSVRTGVNTGELFF. DNA for the CDR3: TGTGCCAGCAGCGTGCGAACAGGGGTTAACACCGGGGAGCTGTTTTTT. The V gene is TRBV9, the J gene TRBJ2-2; 7 nucleotides line up with TRBD1. V was clipped by 2 bases and J by 2 bases; unmatched bases: 6. CDR1 and CDR2 from the germline V gene are SGDLS and YYNGEE. The CDR3 is 16 residues long.

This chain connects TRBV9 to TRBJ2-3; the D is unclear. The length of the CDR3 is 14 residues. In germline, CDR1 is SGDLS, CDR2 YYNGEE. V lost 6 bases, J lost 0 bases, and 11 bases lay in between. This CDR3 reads CASTSGFSTDTQYF. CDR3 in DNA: TGTGCCAGCACCTCAGGCTTTAGCACAGATACGCAGTATTTT.

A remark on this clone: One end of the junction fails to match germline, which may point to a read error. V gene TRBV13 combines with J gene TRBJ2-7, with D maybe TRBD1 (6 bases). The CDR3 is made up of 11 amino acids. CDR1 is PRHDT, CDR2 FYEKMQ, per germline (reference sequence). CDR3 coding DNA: TGTGCCAGCAGCCTAGGGGGCGAGCAGTACTTC. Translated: CASSLGGEQYF.

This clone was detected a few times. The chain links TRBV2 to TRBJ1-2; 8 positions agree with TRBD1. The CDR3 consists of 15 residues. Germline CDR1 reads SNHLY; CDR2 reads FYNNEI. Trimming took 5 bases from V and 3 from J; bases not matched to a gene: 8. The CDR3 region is CASSLRTGRDYGYTF. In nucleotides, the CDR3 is TGTGCCAGCAGTCTGCGGACAGGGAGAGACTATGGCTACACCTTC. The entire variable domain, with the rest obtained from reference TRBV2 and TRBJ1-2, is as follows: EPEVTQTPSHQVTQMGQEVILRCVPISNHLYFYWYRQILGQKVEFLVSFYNNEISEKSEIFDDQFSVERPDGSNFTLKIRSTKLEDSAMYFCASSLRTGRDYGYTFGSGTRLTVV.

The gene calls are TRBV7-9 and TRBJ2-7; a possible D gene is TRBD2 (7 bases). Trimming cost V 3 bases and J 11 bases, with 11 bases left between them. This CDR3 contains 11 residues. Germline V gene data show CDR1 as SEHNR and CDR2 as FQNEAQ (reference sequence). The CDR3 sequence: CASSLGGDKYF. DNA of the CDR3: TGTGCCAGCAGCTTGGGAGGGGACAAGTACTTC.

CDR3 bases: TGTGCCAGTAGTCCGGGGGCCGGGGAGCAGTACTTC. Its protein product is CASSPGAGEQYF. The chain is built from TRBV19 and TRBJ2-7, with D perhaps being TRBD1 or TRBD2 (6 bases each). Germline V lookup: CDR1 LNHDA, CDR2 SQIVND (reference sequence). V was trimmed by 5 bases and J by 7 bases, leaving 12 bases between them. The CDR3 has 12 residues.

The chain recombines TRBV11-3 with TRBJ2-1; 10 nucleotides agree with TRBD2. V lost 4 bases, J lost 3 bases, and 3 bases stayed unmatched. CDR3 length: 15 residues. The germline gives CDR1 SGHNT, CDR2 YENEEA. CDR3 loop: CASSSRTSGYNEQFF. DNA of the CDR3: TGTGCCAGCAGCTCCCGGACTAGCGGCTACAATGAGCAGTTCTTC.

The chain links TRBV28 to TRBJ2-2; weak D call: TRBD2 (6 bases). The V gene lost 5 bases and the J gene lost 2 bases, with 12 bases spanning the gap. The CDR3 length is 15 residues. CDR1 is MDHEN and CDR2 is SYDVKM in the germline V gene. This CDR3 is CASSTPGLNTGELFF. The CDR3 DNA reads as TGTGCCAGCAGTACACCGGGACTTAACACCGGGGAGCTGTTTTTT.

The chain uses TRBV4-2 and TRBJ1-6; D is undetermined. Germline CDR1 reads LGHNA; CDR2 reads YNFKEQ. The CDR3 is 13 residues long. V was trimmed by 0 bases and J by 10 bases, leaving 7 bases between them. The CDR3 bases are TGTGCCAGCAGCCAAGAAACGGGGTCACCCCTCCACTTT. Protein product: CASSQETGSPLHF.

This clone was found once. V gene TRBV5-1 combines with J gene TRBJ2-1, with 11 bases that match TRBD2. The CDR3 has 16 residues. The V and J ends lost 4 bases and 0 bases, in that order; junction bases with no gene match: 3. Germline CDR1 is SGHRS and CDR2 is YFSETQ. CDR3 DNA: TGCGCCAGCAGCGCCCTAGCGGGAGGCTCCTACAATGAGCAGTTCTTC. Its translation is CASSALAGGSYNEQFF.

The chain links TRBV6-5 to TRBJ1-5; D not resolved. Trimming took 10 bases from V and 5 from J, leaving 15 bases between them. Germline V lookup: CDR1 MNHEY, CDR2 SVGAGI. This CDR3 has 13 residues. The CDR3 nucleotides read TGTGCCACCGGGCGGGGTCGCGATCAGCCCCAGCATTTT. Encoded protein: CATGRGRDQPQHF.

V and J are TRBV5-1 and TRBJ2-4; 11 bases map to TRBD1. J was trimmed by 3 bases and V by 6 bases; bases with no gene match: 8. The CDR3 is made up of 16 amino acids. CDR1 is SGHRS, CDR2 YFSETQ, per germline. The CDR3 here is CASNVGQGADKNIQYF. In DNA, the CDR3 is TGCGCCAGCAACGTTGGACAGGGGGCTGACAAAAACATTCAGTACTTC.

The DNA of the CDR3 is TGTGCCAGCAGTTCCTTCGTGGGACAGGGCGTCAATCAGCCCCAGCATTTT. Translating gives CASSSFVGQGVNQPQHF. This chain connects TRBV28 to TRBJ1-5; TRBD1 aligns across 9 bases. V shed 4 bases, J shed 3 bases, and the junction held 10 bases outside the gene matches. This CDR3 comprises 17 residues. Germline CDR1 and CDR2: MDHEN and SYDVKM.

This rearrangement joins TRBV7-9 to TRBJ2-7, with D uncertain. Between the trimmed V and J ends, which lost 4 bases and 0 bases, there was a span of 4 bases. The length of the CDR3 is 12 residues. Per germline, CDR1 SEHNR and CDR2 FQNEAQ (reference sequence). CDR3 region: CASSSLSYEQYF. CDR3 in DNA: TGTGCCAGCAGCTCCCTCTCCTACGAGCAGTACTTC.

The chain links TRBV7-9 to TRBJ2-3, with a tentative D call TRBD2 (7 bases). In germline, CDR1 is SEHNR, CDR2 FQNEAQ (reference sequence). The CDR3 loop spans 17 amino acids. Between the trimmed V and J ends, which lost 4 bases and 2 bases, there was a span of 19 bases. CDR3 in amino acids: CASSYPRRGPSTDTQYF. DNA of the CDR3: TGTGCCAGCAGCTACCCGAGGCGGGGGCCTTCCACAGATACGCAGTATTTT.

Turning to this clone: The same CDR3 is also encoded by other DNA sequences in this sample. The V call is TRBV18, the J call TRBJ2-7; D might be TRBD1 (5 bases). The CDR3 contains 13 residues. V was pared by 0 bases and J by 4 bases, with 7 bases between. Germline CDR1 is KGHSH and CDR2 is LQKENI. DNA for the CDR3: TGTGCCAGCTCACCACCGCAGGGATACGAGCAGTACTTC. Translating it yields CASSPPQGYEQYF.

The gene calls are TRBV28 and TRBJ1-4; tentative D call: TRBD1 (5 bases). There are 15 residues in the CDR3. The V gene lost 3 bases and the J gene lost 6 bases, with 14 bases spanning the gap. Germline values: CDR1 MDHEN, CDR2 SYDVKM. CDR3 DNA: TGTGCCAGCAGTTTGATATCGGGGGAGGATGAAAAACTGTTTTTT. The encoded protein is CASSLISGEDEKLFF.

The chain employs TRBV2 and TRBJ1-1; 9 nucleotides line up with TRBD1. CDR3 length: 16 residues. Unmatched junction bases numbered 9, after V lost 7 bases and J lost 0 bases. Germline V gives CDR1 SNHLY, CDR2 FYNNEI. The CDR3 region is CASKDRGANMNTEAFF. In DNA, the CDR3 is TGTGCCAGCAAAGACAGGGGGGCCAATATGAACACTGAAGCTTTCTTT.

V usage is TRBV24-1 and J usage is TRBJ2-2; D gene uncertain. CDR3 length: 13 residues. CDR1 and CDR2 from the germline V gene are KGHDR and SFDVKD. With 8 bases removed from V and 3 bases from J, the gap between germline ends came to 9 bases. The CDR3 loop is CATTTDDTGELFF. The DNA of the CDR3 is TGTGCCACCACCACAGACGACACCGGGGAGCTGTTTTTT.

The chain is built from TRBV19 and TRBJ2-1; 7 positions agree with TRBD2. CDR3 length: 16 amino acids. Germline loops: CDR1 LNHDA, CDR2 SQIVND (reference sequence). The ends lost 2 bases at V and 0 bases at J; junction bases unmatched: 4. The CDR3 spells CASSIFLAASYNEQFF. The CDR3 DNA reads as TGTGCCAGTAGTATATTCCTAGCGGCCTCCTACAATGAGCAGTTCTTC.

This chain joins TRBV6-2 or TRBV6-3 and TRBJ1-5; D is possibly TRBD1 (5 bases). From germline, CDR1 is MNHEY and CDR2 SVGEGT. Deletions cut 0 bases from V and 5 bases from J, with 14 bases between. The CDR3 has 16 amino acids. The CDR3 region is CASSYSRPRDHQPQHF. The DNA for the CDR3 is TGTGCCAGCAGTTACTCCCGGCCCAGGGACCATCAGCCCCAGCATTTT.

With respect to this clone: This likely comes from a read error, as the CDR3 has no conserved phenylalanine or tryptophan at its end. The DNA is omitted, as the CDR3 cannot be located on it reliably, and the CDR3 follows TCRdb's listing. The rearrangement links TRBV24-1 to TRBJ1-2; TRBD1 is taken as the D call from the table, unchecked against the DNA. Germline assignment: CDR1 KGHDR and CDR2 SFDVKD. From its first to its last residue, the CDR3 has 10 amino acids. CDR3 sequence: CATSDTRQGG.

The CDR3 coding sequence is TGTGCCAGCAGCCCCATCGGGGCCTCCTACGAGCAGTACTTC. Its translation is CASSPIGASYEQYF. This chain links TRBV6-2 or TRBV6-3 with TRBJ2-7; D might be TRBD1 or TRBD2, each matching 5 bases. V lost 6 bases and J 0 bases, leaving 12 bases between the germline ends. This CDR3 spans 14 amino acids. The germline CDR1 and CDR2 sequences are MNHEY and SVGEGT.

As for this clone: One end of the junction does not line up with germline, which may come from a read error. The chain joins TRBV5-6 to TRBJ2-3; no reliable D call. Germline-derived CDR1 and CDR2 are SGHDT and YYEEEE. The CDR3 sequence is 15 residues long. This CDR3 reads CTSWKGFGYIDTQYF. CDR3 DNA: TGTACCAGCTGGAAGGGATTCGGGTACATCGATACGCAGTATTTT.

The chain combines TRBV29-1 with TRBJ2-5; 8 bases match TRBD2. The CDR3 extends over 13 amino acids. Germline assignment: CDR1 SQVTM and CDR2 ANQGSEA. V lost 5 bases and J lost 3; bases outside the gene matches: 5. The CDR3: CSVLKGLEETQYF. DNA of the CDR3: TGCAGCGTTTTAAAGGGACTAGAAGAGACCCAGTACTTC. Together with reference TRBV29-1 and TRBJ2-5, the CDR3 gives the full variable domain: SAVISQKPSRDICQRGTSLTIQCQVDSQVTMMFWYRQQPGQSLTLIATANQGSEATYESGFVIDKFPISRPNLTFSTLTVSNMSPEDSSIYLCSVLKGLEETQYFGPGTRLLVL.

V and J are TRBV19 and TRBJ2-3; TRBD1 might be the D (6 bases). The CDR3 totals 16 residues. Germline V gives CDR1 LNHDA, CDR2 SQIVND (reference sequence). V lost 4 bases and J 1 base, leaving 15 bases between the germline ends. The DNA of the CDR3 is TGTGCCAGTAGTAACCCGACAGGAGCGGGCACAGATACGCAGTATTTT. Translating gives CASSNPTGAGTDTQYF.